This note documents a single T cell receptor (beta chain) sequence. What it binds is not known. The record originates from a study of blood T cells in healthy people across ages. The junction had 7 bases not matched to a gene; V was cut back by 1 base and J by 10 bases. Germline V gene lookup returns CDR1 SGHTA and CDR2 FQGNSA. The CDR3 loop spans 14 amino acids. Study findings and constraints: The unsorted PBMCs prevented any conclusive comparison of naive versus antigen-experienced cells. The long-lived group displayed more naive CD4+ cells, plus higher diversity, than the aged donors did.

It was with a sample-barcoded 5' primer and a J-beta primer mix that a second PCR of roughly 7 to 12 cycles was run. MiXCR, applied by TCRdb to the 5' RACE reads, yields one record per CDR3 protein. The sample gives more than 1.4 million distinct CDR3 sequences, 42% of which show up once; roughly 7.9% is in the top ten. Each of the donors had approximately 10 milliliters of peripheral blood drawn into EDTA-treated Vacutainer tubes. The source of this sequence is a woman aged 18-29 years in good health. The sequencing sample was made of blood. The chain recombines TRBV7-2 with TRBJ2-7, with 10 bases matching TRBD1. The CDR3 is CASSLGRTGGNQYF. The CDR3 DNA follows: TGTGCCAGCAGCTTAGGCAGGACAGGGGGAAACCAGTACTTC.